Each of the 22 T cell receptor beta chains below was sequenced from the same sample in a study of human T cells and chemical hapten exposure (dated by TCRdb to the early 2020s). In light of the paper, this sample's time point label describes: patch test 2, 6 weeks after DPC sensitization. Per the publication, the treatment or condition label means: therapeutic diphenylcyclopropenone sensitization with weekly scalp DPC. The method was RACE. Reads for this sample came from a NextSeq 500. TCRdb's own reprocessing of the public reads used fastp at Q25 and MiXCR and kept productive beta chains. Identical CDR3 proteins give one entry, which carries the most common genes and DNA. The sample profile shows around 80,000 distinct CDR3 sequences; around 6.7% of them were found once. The biggest ten clones account for 1% to 1.5% of the sample. This specimen consisted of whole blood, obtained in connection with sensitization to the hapten diphenylcyclopropenone (DPC). The receptor source for this set is a woman under 40 with alopecia areata. Some clones in this sample may be carry-over from other donors' samples.

The table lists this clonotype with many counts. The chain couples TRBV24-1 to TRBJ2-3, with D unclear. V was shortened by 1 base and J by 2 bases, with 6 bases between the two germline ends. The CDR3 is made up of 14 amino acids. Germline V gene data show CDR1 as KGHDR and CDR2 as SFDVKD. The CDR3 bases are TGTGCCACCAGTGATTTTGAGCACACAGATACGCAGTATTTT. Translated, it gives CATSDFEHTDTQYF.

The chain carries TRBV7-8 and TRBJ1-4; TRBD1 agrees at 10 bases. Trimming removed 1 base from V and 10 bases from J; junction bases left unmatched: 9. The CDR3 has 16 amino acids. Per germline, CDR1 SGHVS and CDR2 FQNEAQ. DNA of the CDR3: TGTGCCAGCAGCTTAGGGGAACCGGGACAGGGGAGAAAACTGTTTTTT. Protein sequence: CASSLGEPGQGRKLFF.

In this sample, this clonotype turned up many times. Here the CDR3 reads CASSSSYAVDEQFF. The DNA for the CDR3 is TGTGCCAGCAGCTCTTCCTACGCCGTAGATGAGCAGTTCTTC. The rearrangement uses TRBV6-5 and TRBJ2-1; D uncertain. The CDR3 sequence is 14 residues long. Germline CDR1 and CDR2: MNHEY and SVGAGI. V gave up 6 bases and J gave up 8 bases, with 17 bases separating them.

This clonotype occurred many times. The gene calls are TRBV20-1 and TRBJ2-7, with D tentatively TRBD1 or TRBD2 (6 bases each). The CDR3 is made up of 15 amino acids. CDR1 DFQATT and CDR2 SNEGSKA come from the germline V gene (reference sequence). Trimming took off 6 bases at V and 3 bases at J, with 21 bases between the two ends. The CDR3 reads CSAAPAGKGGYEQYF. Written as DNA, the CDR3 is TGCAGTGCCGCCCCCGCGGGGAAGGGGGGCTACGAGCAGTACTTC.

This clonotype was counted between two and nine times. This chain connects TRBV7-2 to TRBJ2-1; D unresolved. The CDR3 is 14 residues long. Germline loops: CDR1 SGHTA, CDR2 FQGNSA. Trimming took off 4 bases at V and 2 bases at J, with 9 bases between the two ends. CDR3 sequence: CASSSSGPYNEQFF. The DNA for the CDR3 is TGTGCCAGCAGCTCATCTGGACCCTACAATGAGCAGTTCTTC.

This clonotype occurred a few times. The V call is TRBV30, the J call TRBJ1-1; D gene unclear. The germline V gene encodes CDR1 GTSNPN and CDR2 SVGIG (reference sequence). Trimming stripped 0 bases from V and 6 bases from J, with 14 bases between. CDR3 length equals 14 residues. The CDR3 DNA reads as TGTGCCTGGAGTGTCGACCGGCCCAGCCCTGAAGCTTTCTTT. Its translation is CAWSVDRPSPEAFF. Supplemented by reference TRBV30 and TRBJ1-1, the full variable domain reads SQTIHQWPATLVQPVGSPLSLECTVEGTSNPNLYWYRQAAGRGLQLLFYSVGIGQISSEVPQNLSASRPQDRQFILSSKKLLLSDSGFYLCAWSVDRPSPEAFFGQGTRLTVV.

V is TRBV21-1 and J is TRBJ2-6. TRBV21-1 has pseudogene status. The CDR3 is 15 residues long. CDR3 sequence reads: CASNVGSAGANVLTF. In nucleotides, the CDR3 is TGTGCCAGCAATGTAGGATCGGCCGGGGCCAACGTCCTGACTTTC.

Many counts were recorded for this clonotype. The chain recombines TRBV20-1 with TRBJ1-1; 7 nucleotides agree with TRBD1. The CDR3 totals 14 residues. Trimming cost V 5 bases and J 2 bases; bases outside gene matches: 8. Germline V gene lookup returns CDR1 DFQATT and CDR2 SNEGSKA (reference sequence). Here the CDR3 DNA reads TGCAGTGCTTCCAGGGGGGACAGTAACACTGAAGCTTTCTTT. Protein: CSASRGDSNTEAFF.

This clonotype was found many times. The chain is built from TRBV5-1 and TRBJ1-5; 7 nucleotides agree with TRBD1. This CDR3 region has 16 residues. Unmatched junction bases numbered 6, after V lost 3 bases and J lost 0 bases. CDR1 is SGHRS and CDR2 is YFSETQ in the germline V gene. CDR3 loop: CASSWGDSYSNQPQHF. The CDR3 nucleotides read TGCGCCAGCAGCTGGGGGGACAGTTATAGCAATCAGCCCCAGCATTTT. Full variable domain (outside the CDR3, taken from reference TRBV5-1 and TRBJ1-5): KAGVTQTPRYLIKTRGQQVTLSCSPISGHRSVSWYQQTPGQGLQFLFEYFSETQRNKGNFPGRFSGRQFSNSRSEMNVSTLELGDSALYLCASSWGDSYSNQPQHFGDGTRLSIL.

The chain carries TRBV5-1 and TRBJ2-5; D not resolved. The germline V and J ends were trimmed by 1 base and 3 bases, with 7 bases remaining between them. The germline CDR1 and CDR2 sequences are SGHRS and YFSETQ. The length of the CDR3 is 13 residues. The CDR3 bases are TGCGCCAGCAGCTTGTACCCAGAAGAGACCCAGTACTTC. Protein sequence: CASSLYPEETQYF.

The genes are TRBV7-3 and TRBJ2-2, with D possibly being TRBD1 (6 bases). Germline CDR1 is SGHTA and CDR2 is FQGTGA. CDR3 size: 17 residues. V lost 2 bases and J lost 2, with 15 bases in between. The CDR3 coding sequence is TGTGCCAGCAGCTTACGGTTCGGGGACAAAAACACCGGGGAGCTGTTTTTT. It is translated as CASSLRFGDKNTGELFF.

As regards this clonotype: Being one base from a much bigger clone, this may be a read error. J is TRBJ2-1 and V is TRBV20-1, with TRBD2 as a possible D gene (6 bases). Germline CDR1 and CDR2: DFQATT and SNEGSKA (reference sequence). This CDR3 has 15 amino acids. V was shortened by 3 bases and J by 4 bases, with 16 bases between the two germline ends. The CDR3 reads CSASGLVGGYNEQFF. Written as DNA, the CDR3 is TGCAGTGCTAGTGGCCTAGTGGGGGGATACAATGAGCAGTTCTTC.

This clonotype has a handful of counts. The rearrangement uses TRBV5-4 and TRBJ1-1; D gene unclear. The CDR3 length is 13 residues. V lost 4 bases to trimming and J lost 5 bases, with 12 bases between them. Germline lookup yields CDR1 SGHNT and CDR2 YYREEE (reference sequence). The CDR3 region has the DNA TGTGCCAGCAGCCGAGAGTCAAGGACTGAAGCTTTCTTT. It translates to CASSRESRTEAFF.

The rearrangement uses TRBV5-1 and TRBJ1-1, with 8 bases fitting TRBD1. CDR3 length: 15 residues. Germline CDR1 and CDR2: SGHRS and YFSETQ. Unmatched junction bases numbered 3, after V lost 2 bases and J lost 0 bases. In DNA, the CDR3 is TGCGCCAGCAGCTTAACAGGGGGGCTGAACACTGAAGCTTTCTTT. This translates into CASSLTGGLNTEAFF. The full variable domain, completed using reference TRBV5-1 and TRBJ1-1, is KAGVTQTPRYLIKTRGQQVTLSCSPISGHRSVSWYQQTPGQGLQFLFEYFSETQRNKGNFPGRFSGRQFSNSRSEMNVSTLELGDSALYLCASSLTGGLNTEAFFGQGTRLTVV.

This clonotype was counted at least ten times. The chain combines TRBV20-1 with TRBJ2-7; 7 nucleotides match TRBD1. The germline CDR1 and CDR2 sequences are DFQATT and SNEGSKA (reference sequence). The V segment lost 2 bases and the J segment 4 bases; nucleotides outside the gene matches: 8. The CDR3 covers 14 residues. CDR3 loop: CSARQTGVGYEQYF. The CDR3 DNA reads as TGCAGTGCTAGACAAACAGGGGTCGGATACGAGCAGTACTTC.

This clonotype showed up many times. J is TRBJ2-3 and V is TRBV11-2; TRBD1 matches at 10 bases. With 4 bases clipped from V and 3 bases from J, the junction kept 7 bases outside the gene matches. The CDR3 totals 16 residues. Germline CDR1 SGHAT, CDR2 FQNNGV. The chain's CDR3 is CASSSFGTGETDTQYF. CDR3 DNA sequence: TGTGCCAGCAGCTCTTTCGGGACAGGGGAAACAGATACGCAGTATTTT.

This clonotype has at least ten counts. The J gene is TRBJ1-4, the V gene TRBV6-5, with 7 bases that match TRBD1. The CDR3 has 14 amino acids. Looked up from germline, CDR1 is MNHEY and CDR2 is SVGAGI. The trim removed 6 bases at V and 8 bases at J, leaving 9 bases unmatched. CDR3 protein: CASRYRGVSEKLFF. The CDR3 DNA reads as TGTGCCAGCAGATACAGGGGAGTGAGCGAAAAACTGTTTTTT.

This clonotype was found many times. The chain employs TRBV3-1 and TRBJ2-5; D is uncertain. Germline V lookup: CDR1 LGHDT, CDR2 YNNKEL (reference sequence). The CDR3 is 12 amino acids. Trimming left V 0 bases short and J 5 bases short, with 4 bases between. CDR3 in DNA: TGTGCCAGCAGCCAAGATGGGGAGACCCAGTACTTC. Its translation is CASSQDGETQYF.

This clonotype has a count of ten or more. This chain links TRBV4-1 with TRBJ2-5; D may be TRBD2 (5 bases). Germline V gives CDR1 MGHRA, CDR2 YSYEKL. Trimming left V 2 bases short and J 5 bases short, with 12 bases between. This CDR3 contains 14 residues. In DNA, the CDR3 is TGCGCCAGCAGCCAATTTGGCGGGCCTGAGACCCAGTACTTC. Translation: CASSQFGGPETQYF.

This clonotype was found a few times. The V gene is TRBV11-2, the J gene TRBJ1-5, with D possibly TRBD1 on 5 matching bases. The ends were cut back, 1 base at V and 0 bases at J, with 7 bases in the middle. Germline V gives CDR1 SGHAT, CDR2 FQNNGV. This CDR3 has 15 amino acids. CDR3 nucleotide sequence: TGTGCCAGCAGCTTAGTAGGGGATAGCAATCAGCCCCAGCATTTT. As protein: CASSLVGDSNQPQHF. Full variable domain (rest looked up from reference TRBV11-2 and TRBJ1-5): EAGVAQSPRYKIIEKRQSVAFWCNPISGHATLYWYQQILGQGPKLLIQFQNNGVVDDSQLPKDRFSAERLKGVDSTLKIQPAKLEDSAVYLCASSLVGDSNQPQHFGDGTRLSIL.

In the case of this clonotype: A much more abundant neighbour one base away suggests this may be a read error. The rearrangement links TRBV2 to TRBJ1-2; no definite D call. The CDR3 contains 15 residues. CDR1 is SNHLY and CDR2 is FYNNEI in the germline V gene. Deletions cut 7 bases from V and 0 bases from J, with 15 bases between. CDR3 residues: CASKPWSTANYGYTF. The CDR3 DNA follows: TGTGCCAGCAAACCATGGTCAACAGCTAACTATGGCTACACCTTC. Full variable domain (missing parts from reference TRBV2 and TRBJ1-2): EPEVTQTPSHQVTQMGQEVILRCVPISNHLYFYWYRQILGQKVEFLVSFYNNEISEKSEIFDDQFSVERPDGSNFTLKIRSTKLEDSAMYFCASKPWSTANYGYTFGSGTRLTVV.

This clonotype was detected ten times or more. This rearrangement joins TRBV29-1 to TRBJ1-3; no clear D gene. The CDR3 has 15 amino acids. Germline assignment: CDR1 SQVTM and CDR2 ANQGSEA. V was shortened by 0 bases and J by 6 bases, with 15 bases between the two germline ends. CDR3 in amino acids: CSVEEGRAGENTIYF. In DNA, the CDR3 is TGCAGCGTTGAAGAAGGGCGGGCCGGGGAAAACACCATATATTTT.